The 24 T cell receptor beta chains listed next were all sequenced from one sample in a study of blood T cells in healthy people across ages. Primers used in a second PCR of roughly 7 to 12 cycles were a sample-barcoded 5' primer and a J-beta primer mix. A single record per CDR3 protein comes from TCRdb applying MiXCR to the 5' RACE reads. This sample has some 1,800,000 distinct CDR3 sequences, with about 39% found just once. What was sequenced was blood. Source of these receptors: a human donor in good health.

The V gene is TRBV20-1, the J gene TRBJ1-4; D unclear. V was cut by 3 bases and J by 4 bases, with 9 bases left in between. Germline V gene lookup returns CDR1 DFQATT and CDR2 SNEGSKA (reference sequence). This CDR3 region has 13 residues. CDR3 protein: CSASLEGNEKLFF. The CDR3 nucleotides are TGCAGTGCTAGTCTGGAGGGTAATGAAAAACTGTTTTTT.

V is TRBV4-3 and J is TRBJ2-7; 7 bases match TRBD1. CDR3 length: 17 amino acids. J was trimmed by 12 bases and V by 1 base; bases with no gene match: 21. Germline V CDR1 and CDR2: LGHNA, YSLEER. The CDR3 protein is CASSQAGIRGSGSGRYF. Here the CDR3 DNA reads TGCGCCAGCAGCCAAGCTGGGATCAGGGGGTCGGGTAGTGGGCGGTACTTC.

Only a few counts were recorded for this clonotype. The CDR3 here is CASKGVSYEQYF. The CDR3 nucleotides are TGTGCCAGTAAGGGGGTCTCCTACGAGCAGTACTTC. This chain links TRBV14 with TRBJ2-7; tentative D call: TRBD1 (6 bases). From germline, CDR1 is SGHDN and CDR2 FVKESK. Trimming removed 9 bases at V and 0 bases at J, with 9 bases between. CDR3 length equals 12 residues.

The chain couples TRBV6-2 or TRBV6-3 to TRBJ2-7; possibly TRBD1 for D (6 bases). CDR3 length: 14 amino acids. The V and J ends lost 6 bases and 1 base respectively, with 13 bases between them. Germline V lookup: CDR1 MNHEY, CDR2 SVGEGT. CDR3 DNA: TGTGCCAGCAGCTACCGGGACACTTCCTACGAGCAGTACTTC. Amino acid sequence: CASSYRDTSYEQYF.

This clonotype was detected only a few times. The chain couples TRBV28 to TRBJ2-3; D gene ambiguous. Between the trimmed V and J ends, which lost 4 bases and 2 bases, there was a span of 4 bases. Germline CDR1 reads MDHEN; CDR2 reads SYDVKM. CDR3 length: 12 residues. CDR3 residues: CASSWITDTQYF. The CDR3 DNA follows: TGTGCCAGCAGTTGGATCACAGATACGCAGTATTTT.

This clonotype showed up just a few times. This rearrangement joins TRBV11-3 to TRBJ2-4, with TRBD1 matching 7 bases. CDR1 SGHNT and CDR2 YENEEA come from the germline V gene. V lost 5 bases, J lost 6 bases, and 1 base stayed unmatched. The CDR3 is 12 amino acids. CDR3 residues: CASSGTVNIQYF. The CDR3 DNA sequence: TGTGCCAGCAGCGGGACAGTAAACATTCAGTACTTC.

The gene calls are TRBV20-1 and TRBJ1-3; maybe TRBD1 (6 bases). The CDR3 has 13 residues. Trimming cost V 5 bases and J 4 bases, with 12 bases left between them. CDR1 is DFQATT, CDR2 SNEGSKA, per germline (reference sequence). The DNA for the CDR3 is TGCAGTGCTGGTGGGGGGGCCGGAAACACCATATATTTT. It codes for CSAGGGAGNTIYF.

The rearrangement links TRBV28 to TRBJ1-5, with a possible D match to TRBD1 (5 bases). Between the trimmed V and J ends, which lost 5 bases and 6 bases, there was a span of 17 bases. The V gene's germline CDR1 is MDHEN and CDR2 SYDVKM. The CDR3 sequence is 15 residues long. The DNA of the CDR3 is TGTGCCAGCAGTCCGGGGGGGAAACTTAGTCAGCCCCAGCATTTT. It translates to CASSPGGKLSQPQHF.

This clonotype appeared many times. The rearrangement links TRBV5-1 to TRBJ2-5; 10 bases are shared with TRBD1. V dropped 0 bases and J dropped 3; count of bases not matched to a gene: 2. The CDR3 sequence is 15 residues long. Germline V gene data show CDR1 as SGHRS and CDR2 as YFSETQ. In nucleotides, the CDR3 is TGCGCCAGCAGCTTGGCCGGGACAGGGGAAGAGACCCAGTACTTC. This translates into CASSLAGTGEETQYF.

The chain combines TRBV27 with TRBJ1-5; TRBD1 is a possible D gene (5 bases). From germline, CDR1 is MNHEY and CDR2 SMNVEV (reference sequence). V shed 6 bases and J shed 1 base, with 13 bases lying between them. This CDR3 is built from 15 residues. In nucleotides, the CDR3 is TGTGCCAGCAGGAGGGGACTCGGGAGCAATCAGCCCCAGCATTTT. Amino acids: CASRRGLGSNQPQHF.

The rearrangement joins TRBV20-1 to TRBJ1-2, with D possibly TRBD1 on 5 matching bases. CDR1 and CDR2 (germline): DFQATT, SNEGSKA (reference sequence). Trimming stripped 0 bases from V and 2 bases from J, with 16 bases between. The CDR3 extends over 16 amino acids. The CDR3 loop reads CSARDLRGAGNYGYTF. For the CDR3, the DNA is TGCAGTGCTAGAGATCTGAGGGGCGCCGGAAACTATGGCTACACCTTC.

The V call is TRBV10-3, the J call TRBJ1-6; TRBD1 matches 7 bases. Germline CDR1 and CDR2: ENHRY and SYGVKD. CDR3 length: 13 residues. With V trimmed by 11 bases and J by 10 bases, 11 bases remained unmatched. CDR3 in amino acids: CAVSGTEESPLHF. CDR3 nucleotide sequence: TGTGCCGTCTCCGGGACAGAAGAATCACCCCTCCACTTT.

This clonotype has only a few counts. Written as DNA, the CDR3 is TGCGCCAGCAGCGGCCTCGACCCCCTCAATGAGCAGTTCTTC. Its protein is CASSGLDPLNEQFF. The rearrangement uses TRBV4-1 and TRBJ2-1; no definite D call. The CDR3 is made up of 14 amino acids. Germline values: CDR1 MGHRA, CDR2 YSYEKL. Trimming removed 5 bases at V and 6 bases at J, with 14 bases between.

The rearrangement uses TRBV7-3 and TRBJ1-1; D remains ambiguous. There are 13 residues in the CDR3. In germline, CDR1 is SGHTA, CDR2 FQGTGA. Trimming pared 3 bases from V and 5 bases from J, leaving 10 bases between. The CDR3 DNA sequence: TGTGCCAGCAGCTTGCAGAGTTGGACTGAAGCTTTCTTT. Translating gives CASSLQSWTEAFF. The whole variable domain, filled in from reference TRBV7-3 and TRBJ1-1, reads GAGVSQTPSNKVTEKGKYVELRCDPISGHTALYWYRQSLGQGPEFLIYFQGTGAADDSGLPNDRFFAVRPEGSVSTLKIQRTERGDSAVYLCASSLQSWTEAFFGQGTRLTVV.

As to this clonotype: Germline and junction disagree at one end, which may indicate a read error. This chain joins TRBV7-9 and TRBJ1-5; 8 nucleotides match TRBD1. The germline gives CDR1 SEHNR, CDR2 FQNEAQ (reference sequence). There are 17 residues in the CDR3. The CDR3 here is CSSSLGGRGLNNQPQHF. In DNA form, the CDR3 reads TGTTCCAGCAGCTTAGGGGGCAGGGGGCTAAACAATCAGCCCCAGCATTTT.

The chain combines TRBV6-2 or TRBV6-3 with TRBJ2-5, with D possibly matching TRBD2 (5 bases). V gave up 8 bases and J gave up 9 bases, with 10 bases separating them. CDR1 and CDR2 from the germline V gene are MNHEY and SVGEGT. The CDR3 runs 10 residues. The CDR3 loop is CASLVEAQYF. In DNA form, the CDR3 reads TGTGCCAGCTTAGTGGAGGCCCAGTACTTC.

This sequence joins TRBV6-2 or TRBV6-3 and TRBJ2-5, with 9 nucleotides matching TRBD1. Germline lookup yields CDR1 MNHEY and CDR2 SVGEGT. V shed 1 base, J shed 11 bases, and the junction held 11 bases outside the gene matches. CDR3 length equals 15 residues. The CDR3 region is CASSYWGQGINEQYF. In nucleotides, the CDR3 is TGTGCCAGCAGTTACTGGGGACAGGGAATTAATGAGCAGTACTTC.

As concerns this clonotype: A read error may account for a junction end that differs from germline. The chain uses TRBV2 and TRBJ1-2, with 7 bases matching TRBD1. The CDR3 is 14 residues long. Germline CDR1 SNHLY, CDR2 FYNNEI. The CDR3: CSSTRDSRNYGYTF. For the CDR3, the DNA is TGTTCCAGCACCCGGGACAGCCGTAACTATGGCTACACCTTC.

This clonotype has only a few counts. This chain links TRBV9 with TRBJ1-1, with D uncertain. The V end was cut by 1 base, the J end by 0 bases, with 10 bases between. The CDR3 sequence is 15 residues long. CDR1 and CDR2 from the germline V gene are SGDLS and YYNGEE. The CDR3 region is CASSVTAAMNTEAFF. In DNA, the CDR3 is TGTGCCAGCAGCGTAACGGCCGCAATGAACACTGAAGCTTTCTTT.

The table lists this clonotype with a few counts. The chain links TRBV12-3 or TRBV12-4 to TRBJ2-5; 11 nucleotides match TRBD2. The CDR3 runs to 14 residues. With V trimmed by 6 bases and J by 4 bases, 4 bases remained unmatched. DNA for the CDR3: TGTGCCAGCAGCGACGGACTAGCGGGAGAGACCCAGTACTTC. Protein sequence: CASSDGLAGETQYF.

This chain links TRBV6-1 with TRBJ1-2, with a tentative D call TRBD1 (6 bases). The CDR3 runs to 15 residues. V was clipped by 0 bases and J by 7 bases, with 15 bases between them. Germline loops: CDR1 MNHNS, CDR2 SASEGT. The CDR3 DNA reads TGTGCCAGCAGTGAAGCCAGGACAGCGTTAGGTGGCTACACCTTC. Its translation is CASSEARTALGGYTF.

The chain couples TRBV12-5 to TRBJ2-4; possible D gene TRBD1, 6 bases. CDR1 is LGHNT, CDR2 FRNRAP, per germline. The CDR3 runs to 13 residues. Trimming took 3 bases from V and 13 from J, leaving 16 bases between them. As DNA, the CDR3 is TGTGCTAGTGGTTTTGGGACAAGCTACGGGCAGTACTTC. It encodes CASGFGTSYGQYF.

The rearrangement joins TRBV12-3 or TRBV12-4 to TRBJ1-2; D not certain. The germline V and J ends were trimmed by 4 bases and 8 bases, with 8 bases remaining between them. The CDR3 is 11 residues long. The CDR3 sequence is CASSSLWGYTF. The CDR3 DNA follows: TGTGCCAGCAGTTCCCTATGGGGCTACACCTTC.

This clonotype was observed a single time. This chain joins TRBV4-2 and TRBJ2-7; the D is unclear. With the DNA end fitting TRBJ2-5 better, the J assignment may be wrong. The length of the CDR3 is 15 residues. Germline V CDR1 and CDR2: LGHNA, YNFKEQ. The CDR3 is CASSQELSGWETQYF. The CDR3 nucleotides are TGTGCCAGCAGCCAAGAATTGTCGGGTTGGGAGACCCAGTACTTC.